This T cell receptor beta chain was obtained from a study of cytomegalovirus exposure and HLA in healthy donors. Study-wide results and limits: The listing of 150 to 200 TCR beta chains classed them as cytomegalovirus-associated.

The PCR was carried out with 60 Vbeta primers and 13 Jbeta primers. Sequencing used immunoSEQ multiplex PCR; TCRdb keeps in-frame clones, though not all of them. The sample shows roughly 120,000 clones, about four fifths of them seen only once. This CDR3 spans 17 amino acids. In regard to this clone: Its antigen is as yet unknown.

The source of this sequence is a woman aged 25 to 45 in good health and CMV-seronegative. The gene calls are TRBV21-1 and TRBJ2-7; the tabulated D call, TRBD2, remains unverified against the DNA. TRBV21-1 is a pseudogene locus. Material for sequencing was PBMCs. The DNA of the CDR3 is TGTGCCAGCAGCAAAGGACAACTAGCGGGAGCCCCCTGCGAGCAGTACTTC. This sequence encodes CASSKGQLAGAPCEQYF.